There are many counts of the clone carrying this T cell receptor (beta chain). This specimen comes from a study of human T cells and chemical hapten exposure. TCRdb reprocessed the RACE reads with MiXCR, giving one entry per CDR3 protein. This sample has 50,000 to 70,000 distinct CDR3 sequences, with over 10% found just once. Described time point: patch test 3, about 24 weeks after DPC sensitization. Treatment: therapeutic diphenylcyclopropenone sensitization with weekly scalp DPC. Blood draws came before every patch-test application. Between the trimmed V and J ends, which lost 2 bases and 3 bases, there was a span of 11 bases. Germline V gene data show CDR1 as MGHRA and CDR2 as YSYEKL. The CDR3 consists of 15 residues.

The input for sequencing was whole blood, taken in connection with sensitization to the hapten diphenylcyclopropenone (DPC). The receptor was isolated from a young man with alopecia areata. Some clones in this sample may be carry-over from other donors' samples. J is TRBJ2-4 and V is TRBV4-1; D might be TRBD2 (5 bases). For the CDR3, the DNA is TGCGCCAGCAGCCAAATAAGCGCGGGCAAAAACATTCAGTACTTC. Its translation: CASSQISAGKNIQYF.